The subject of this entry is one T cell receptor beta chain. No cognate antigen has been identified for it. There are no base qualities to consult, and no much larger clone falls within one base. The data belong to a study of CD8+CD57+ T cells in acquired aplastic anemia listed by TCRdb under 2018. About the full investigation: On average, sorted CD4+ and CD8+ cells yielded 3 to 4 ug of extracted DNA, with a range of about 0.17 to 27.4 ug.

V and J are truncated by 5 bases and 1 base respectively, leaving an intervening sequence of 11 bases. CDR1 SGHVS and CDR2 FQNEAQ are derived from the germline V gene. From its cysteine to its phenylalanine, the CDR3 spans 14 amino acids. Here the CDR3 DNA is all that survives: 42 bases in frame from base 1. The investigation overall reported the following: About 30 CD8+ CDR3 sequences were found in both patients and controls but appeared to be highly expressed in patients and within the immunodominant clones of the patients. CD8+ Simpson's diversity did not differ significantly between patients and healthy controls (P=0.060).

In the study, sorted CD4+ and CD8+ blood T cells from patients with severe aplastic anemia and from healthy subjects underwent deep sequencing of TCR repertoires. Ficoll-Paque density gradient centrifugation was used to isolate peripheral blood mononuclear cells. Before DNA extraction, CD4+ and CD8+ T cells were sorted by FACS or by magnetic beads. Genomic DNA served as template for TCR beta VDJ combination and CDR3 sequence profiling. An Illumina HiSeq 2000 was used for TCR repertoire sequencing. As for the authors' bioinformatics: Repertoires were assessed using TRBV/TRBJ rearrangement plots, CDR3 size and DJ length profiles, and Simpson's diversity index. Whichever DNA sequence was most abundant in the deep sequencing data was defined as the immunodominant clone. CDR3 amino acid sequences were screened for sharing across subjects and compared with published repertoires and the VDJdb database. TCRdb's own reprocessing of the public reads used fastp at Q25 and MiXCR and kept productive beta chains. Duplicate CDR3 protein sequences are folded into a single record with the most common DNA and genes. The V and J calls were not made by the authors but by TCRdb's processing. The table for this sample lists approximately 200,000 distinct CDR3 sequences; under 70% of them were counted only once. Jointly, the top ten make up around 46% of the sample.

The sequence came from a human donor with severe aplastic anemia or a healthy control (not recorded which). Material: sorted CD4+, CD8+, or CD8+CD57+ T cells (not recorded which) from PBMCs. The rearranged chain carries TRBV7-8 and TRBJ1-1, with TRBD1 perhaps the D gene, on 5 matching bases. CDR3 protein: CASSTMGTNTEAFF. Read as DNA, the sequence is TGTGCCAGCAGCACTATGGGGACGAACACTGAAGCTTTCTTT.